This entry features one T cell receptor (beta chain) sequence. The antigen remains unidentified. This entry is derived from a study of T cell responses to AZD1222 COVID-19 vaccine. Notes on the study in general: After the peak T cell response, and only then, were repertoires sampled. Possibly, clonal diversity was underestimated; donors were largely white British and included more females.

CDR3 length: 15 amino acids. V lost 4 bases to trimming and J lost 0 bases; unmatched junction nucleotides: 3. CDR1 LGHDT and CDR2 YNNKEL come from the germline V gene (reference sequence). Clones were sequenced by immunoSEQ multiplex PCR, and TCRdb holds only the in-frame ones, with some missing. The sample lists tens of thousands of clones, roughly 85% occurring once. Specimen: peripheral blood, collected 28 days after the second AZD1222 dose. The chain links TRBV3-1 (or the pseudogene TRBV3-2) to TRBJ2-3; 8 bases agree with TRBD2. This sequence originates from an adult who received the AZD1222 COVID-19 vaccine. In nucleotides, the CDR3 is TGTGCCAGCAGCCCCGGGGGGGCTAGCACAGATACGCAGTATTTT. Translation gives CASSPGGASTDTQYF.